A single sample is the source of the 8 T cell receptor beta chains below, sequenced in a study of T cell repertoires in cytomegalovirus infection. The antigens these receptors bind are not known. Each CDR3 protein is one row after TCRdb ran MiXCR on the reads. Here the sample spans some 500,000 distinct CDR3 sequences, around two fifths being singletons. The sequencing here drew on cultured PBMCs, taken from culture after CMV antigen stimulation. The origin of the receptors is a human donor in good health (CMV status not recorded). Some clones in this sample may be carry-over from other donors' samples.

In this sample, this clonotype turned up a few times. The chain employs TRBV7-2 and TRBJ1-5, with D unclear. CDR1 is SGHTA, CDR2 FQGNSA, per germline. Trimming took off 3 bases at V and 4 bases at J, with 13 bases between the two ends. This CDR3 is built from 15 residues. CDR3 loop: CASSFTNSPNQPQHF. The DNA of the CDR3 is TGTGCCAGCAGCTTCACCAACTCTCCTAATCAGCCCCAGCATTTT. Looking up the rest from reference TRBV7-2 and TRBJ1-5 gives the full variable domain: GAGVSQSPSNKVTEKGKDVELRCDPISGHTALYWYRQSLGQGLEFLIYFQGNSAPDKSGLPSDRFSAERTGGSVSTLTIQRTQQEDSAVYLCASSFTNSPNQPQHFGDGTRLSIL.

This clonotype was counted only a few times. The CDR3 bases are TGTGCCAGCAGCCTGACAGGTTTAGCCCACGAGCAGTACTTC. Translating gives CASSLTGLAHEQYF. The chain carries TRBV11-2 and TRBJ2-7; tentatively, D is TRBD1 (6 bases). CDR3 length equals 14 residues. V dropped 5 bases and J dropped 5 bases, with 16 bases sitting between them. The germline V gene encodes CDR1 SGHAT and CDR2 FQNNGV.

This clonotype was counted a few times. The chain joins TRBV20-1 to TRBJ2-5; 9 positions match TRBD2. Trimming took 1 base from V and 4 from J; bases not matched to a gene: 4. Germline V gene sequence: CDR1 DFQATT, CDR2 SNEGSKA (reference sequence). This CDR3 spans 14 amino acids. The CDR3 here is CSARVAGAGETQYF. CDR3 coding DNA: TGCAGTGCTAGAGTAGCGGGGGCCGGAGAGACCCAGTACTTC.

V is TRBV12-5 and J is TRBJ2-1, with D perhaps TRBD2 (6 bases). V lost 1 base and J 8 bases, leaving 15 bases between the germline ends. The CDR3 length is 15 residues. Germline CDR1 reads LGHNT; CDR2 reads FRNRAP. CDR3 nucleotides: TGTGCTAGTGGTTTGGCGGGAGTATCGGAATATGAGCAGTTCTTC. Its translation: CASGLAGVSEYEQFF.

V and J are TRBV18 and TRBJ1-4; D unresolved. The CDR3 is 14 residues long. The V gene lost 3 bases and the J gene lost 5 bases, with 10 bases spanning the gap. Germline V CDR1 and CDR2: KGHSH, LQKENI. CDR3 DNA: TGTGCCAGCTCACCCTTTGGGAGAAATGAAAAACTGTTTTTT. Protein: CASSPFGRNEKLFF.

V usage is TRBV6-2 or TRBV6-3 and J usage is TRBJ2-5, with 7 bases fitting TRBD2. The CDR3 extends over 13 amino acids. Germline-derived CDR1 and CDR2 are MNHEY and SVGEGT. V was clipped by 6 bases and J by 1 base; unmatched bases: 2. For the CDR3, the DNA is TGTGCCAGCAGGCGACTAGCCCAAGAGACCCAGTACTTC. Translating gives CASRRLAQETQYF.

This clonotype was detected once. The CDR3 bases are TGCGCCAGCAGCCAGACAAGCGGGGGTGACACTGAAGCTTTCTTT. Its translation: CASSQTSGGDTEAFF. The chain combines TRBV5-1 with TRBJ1-1, with TRBD1 as a possible D gene (5 bases). The germline V gene has CDR1 SGHRS and CDR2 YFSETQ. Deletions cut 4 bases from V and 3 bases from J, with 16 bases between. This CDR3 comprises 15 residues.

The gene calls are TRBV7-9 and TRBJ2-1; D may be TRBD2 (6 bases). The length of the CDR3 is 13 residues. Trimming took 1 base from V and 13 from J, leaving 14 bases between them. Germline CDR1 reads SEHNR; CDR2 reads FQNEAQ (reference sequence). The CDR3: CASSLVRGEEQFF. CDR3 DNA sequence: TGTGCCAGCAGCTTAGTTCGCGGGGAAGAACAGTTCTTC.